This T cell receptor (beta chain) comes out of a study of blood T cell repertoires in COVID-19 (TCRdb year 2020). Broadly, across the study: The collaborator samples originated in the United States, Italy and Spain and spanned the acute and convalescent phases of COVID-19. HLA class I and class II types, where available, came from metadata supplied by the sample provider rather than from assay-based typing. The samples were drawn from two sources: the first 160 participants of the ongoing ImmuneRACE study, and 950 to 1,500 subjects contributed by 6 global collaborators. The material from the prospective study consisted of cDNA or gDNA derived from T cells, B-cell-depleted T cells, or PBMCs. Subjects who had been exposed to COVID-19, were actively infected with it, or had recovered from it provided the deeply sampled blood TCRbeta repertoires that made up the dataset. A freely available public database, intended as a resource for researchers studying the immune response to SARS-CoV-2, is where the repertoires were released. The sample metadata nearly always contained a de-identified subject ID, COVID-19 status, age in years and sex.

Whole blood was collected in K2EDTA tubes by collaborating institutions according to the institutions' own protocols. Collaborator samples were shipped for TCRbeta analysis as frozen whole blood, isolated PBMCs, or DNA extracted from either sample type. The CDR3 holds 13 amino acids from the cysteine to the phenylalanine. Only the CDR3 part of the read is kept: 39 bases, read in frame from the first base. For CDR1 and CDR2, the germline V gene lists MNHEY and SVGAGI. Compared with germline, V lacks 7 bases and J lacks 4 bases; bases without a gene match: 4. What the research found in general, with its limitations: Clinical and demographic metadata were provided uncurated, with the amount varying by source and participant.

TCRbeta CDR3 regions were amplified from genomic DNA by means of the immunoSEQ Assay, a bias-controlled multiplex PCR. The paper's processing steps were these. Nucleated cell counts per sample were estimated from amplification of reference gene primers within the assay. To quantify the absolute abundance of each unique TCRbeta CDR3 rearrangement, sequence reads were collapsed and filtered. For each sample, productive Simpson clonality was calculated as the square root of Simpson's diversity index across productive rearrangements. Drawn from immuneACCESS, this table holds only the in-frame rearrangements with V and J called that TCRdb kept. Clones are partly lost; checked studies trace under half to an unresolved V gene and leave the rest unexplained. For V, J and clone size, that table is used; D and trimming come from the DNA. The sample yields some 170,000 clones; roughly 86% were counted once. The ten biggest clones cover around 1.4% of the sample.

Note on this clone: This receptor's antigen is unknown. Base quality data are lacking; no much larger clone is found one base away.

The sample comprised peripheral blood. This sequence uses TRBV6-5 and TRBJ1-5; TRBD1 matches 7 bases in the middle. The TCR was taken from a woman aged 50 to 60 with acute or convalescent COVID-19. In nucleotide form, the sequence is TGTGCCAGCACCCGGGACAGTAATCAGCCCCAGCATTTT. The resulting protein is CASTRDSNQPQHF.